Shown below are 7 T cell receptor beta chains from a single sample sequenced in a study of T cell clonality in common variable immunodeficiency (dated by TCRdb to the mid-2010s). Library method: the immunoSEQ multiplex PCR assay. TCRdb holds this immuneACCESS table with in-frame rearrangements only. Some clones are missing; in checked studies, unresolved V genes explain under half, and the rest has no known cause. The table shows about 42,000 clones here, with no singletons. The ten largest clonotypes hold over 1.2% of the sample. Sequencing was done on a sample of peripheral blood mononuclear cells. Every receptor here comes from a person aged 18 to 70 in good health.

There are many counts of this clone. The missing CDR3 end, 3 residues past where the read stops, is filled in from the germline J gene. The chain employs TRBV11-2 and TRBJ2-3; D remains unclear. The germline V and J ends were trimmed by 2 bases and 7 bases, with 10 bases remaining between them. The germline V gene has CDR1 SGHAT and CDR2 FQNNGV. This CDR3 contains 13 residues. CDR3 bases read: TGTGCCAGCAGCTTAATACCACTCTATACG. It specifies CASSLIPLYT. The complete CDR3 reads CASSLIPLYTQYF.

This clone was detected many times. Coverage ceases 3 residues before the CDR3 finishes, and the germline J gene fills in the end. This chain joins TRBV20-1 and TRBJ1-6; 8 bases map to TRBD1. Germline CDR1 and CDR2: DFQATT and SNEGSKA (reference sequence). Trimming at V came to 5 bases and at J to 0 bases, leaving 6 bases not matched to a gene. The CDR3 extends over 16 amino acids. The covered CDR3 bases are TGCAGTGCTTTCCGACAGGGGAGCTCCTATAATTCACCC. This sequence encodes CSAFRQGSSYNSP. The whole CDR3 sequence reads CSAFRQGSSYNSPLHF.

This clone has a count of ten or more. Read data end 3 residues before the CDR3 end; the end is taken from the germline J gene. V usage is TRBV5-1 and J usage is TRBJ2-1; 12 nucleotides align to TRBD2. Trimming took 2 bases from V and 2 from J; bases not matched to a gene: 8. Germline V gene sequence: CDR1 SGHRS, CDR2 YFSETQ. CDR3 length equals 18 residues. CDR3 in amino acids: CASSLNPGLAGPYNEQFF. Partial CDR3 DNA: TGCGCCAGCAGCTTAAACCCGGGACTAGCGGGCCCCTACAATGAG.

In its sample, this clone was seen many times. The CDR3 end falls 3 residues outside the read, so it is completed with the germline J gene. The chain combines TRBV5-1 with TRBJ1-2, with a possible D match to TRBD1 (5 bases). Germline CDR1 SGHRS, CDR2 YFSETQ. Trimming shortened V by 4 bases and J by 0 bases, and 16 bases separated the two germline ends. This CDR3 has 16 amino acids. The CDR3 here is CASSPGQGGTNYGYTF. CDR3 DNA, as far as it was read: TGCGCCAGCAGCCCAGGGCAAGGAGGGACTAACTATGGC.

The table lists this clone with many counts. The CDR3 end falls 3 residues outside the read, so it is completed with the germline J gene. The chain recombines TRBV6-2 or TRBV6-3 with TRBJ2-5; 7 positions match TRBD2. This CDR3 has 13 amino acids. The V and J ends lost 7 bases and 2 bases, in that order; junction bases with no gene match: 4. Germline values: CDR1 MNHEY, CDR2 SVGEGT. CDR3 loop: CASKTSRQETQYF. Partial CDR3 DNA: TGTGCCAGCAAGACTAGCAGACAAGAGACC.

A word on this clone: The read ends 3 residues early relative to the CDR3; the germline J gene fills the gap. The gene calls are TRBV20-1 and TRBJ1-2; D gene ambiguous. The CDR3 contains 17 residues. Per germline, CDR1 DFQATT and CDR2 SNEGSKA (reference sequence). The CDR3 bases that were read are TGCAGTGCAATATCTTCTCATAGCGGTTATAGCACAGATACC. It translates to CSAISSHSGYSTDT. The CDR3, in full, reads CSAISSHSGYSTDTYTF.

Many counts were recorded for this clone. The CDR3 end is not reached by the read, which stops 3 residues before it; the germline J gene fills it in. V and J are TRBV12-3 or TRBV12-4 and TRBJ2-7; 12 bases are a match to TRBD2. The length of the CDR3 is 16 residues. Trimming removed 1 base from V and 2 bases from J; junction bases left unmatched: 3. CDR3 sequence: CASSLGLAGGTYEQYF. The DNA read from the CDR3 is TGTGCCAGCAGTTTAGGGCTAGCGGGAGGGACCTACGAG.